The T cell receptor beta chain under discussion was sequenced for a study of naive and memory T cell subsets. Only a few counts were recorded for this clonotype. The CDR3 contains 14 residues. V lost 5 bases, J lost 2 bases, and 12 bases lay in between. Germline V gene data show CDR1 as SEHNR and CDR2 as FQNEAQ (reference sequence). Two oligonucleotides, mixed equimolar, formed the beta constant-region primer covering TRBC1 and TRBC2. In TCRdb, the UMI-ligation and nested PCR reads were re-called with MiXCR into one record per CDR3 protein. The sample holds 140,000 to 150,000 distinct CDR3 sequences, more than 15% seen once.

Material: naive CD4+ T cells from blood. The TCR originated in a human donor in good health. The chain carries TRBV7-9 and TRBJ1-1, with D uncertain. In DNA form, the CDR3 reads TGTGCCAGCAGCCAAAATCGCCCTAACACTGAAGCTTTCTTT. This sequence encodes CASSQNRPNTEAFF.